These 26 T cell receptor beta chains came from one sample sequenced in a study of read filtering for tumor transcriptome and immune sequencing. From approximately 430 ng of RNA, a library with molecular barcoded alpha/delta and beta/gamma adaptors was made. Each CDR3 protein gets one entry after TCRdb re-called the reads with MiXCR. The data show 85,000 to 100,000 distinct CDR3 sequences, about 22% seen once. Sequencing input: a population of CD138-negative cells sorted from bone marrow. The origin of the receptors is a donor older than 35 with multiple myeloma.

This clonotype was recorded many times. The chain uses TRBV6-2 or TRBV6-3 and TRBJ2-1; 13 bases match TRBD2. Germline CDR1 is MNHEY and CDR2 is SVGEGT. CDR3 length: 15 residues. Germline trimming cut 5 bases from V and 6 bases from J; bases unmatched to any gene: 4. The CDR3 reads CASSPTSGGTNEQFF. The CDR3 nucleotides read TGTGCCAGCAGTCCGACTAGCGGGGGGACCAATGAGCAGTTCTTC.

This clonotype was picked up many times. Here the CDR3 reads CASSPNRGPQETQYF. In nucleotides, the CDR3 is TGTGCCAGCTCACCCAACAGGGGCCCCCAAGAGACCCAGTACTTC. The genes are TRBV18 and TRBJ2-5; 7 bases are shared with TRBD1. J lost 1 base, V lost 3 bases, and 5 bases had no gene match. This CDR3 spans 15 amino acids. Germline V gene data show CDR1 as KGHSH and CDR2 as LQKENI.

The chain joins TRBV2 to TRBJ2-5, with a tentative D call TRBD1 (6 bases). From germline, CDR1 is SNHLY and CDR2 FYNNEI. CDR3 size: 12 residues. V dropped 8 bases and J dropped 0 bases, with 7 bases sitting between them. CDR3 sequence reads: CASGGNQETQYF. CDR3 DNA: TGTGCCAGCGGGGGCAACCAAGAGACCCAGTACTTC.

The chain combines TRBV7-9 with TRBJ2-5; D might be TRBD1 (6 bases). V shed 7 bases and J shed 2 bases, with 20 bases lying between them. Germline V lookup: CDR1 SEHNR, CDR2 FQNEAQ (reference sequence). The CDR3 runs to 16 residues. The DNA for the CDR3 is TGTGCCAGCACCCCGGGGCAGGGGTTTTTTCAAGAGACCCAGTACTTC. It is translated as CASTPGQGFFQETQYF.

This clonotype was seen repeatedly, ten times or more. The CDR3, as DNA: TGTGCCAGCAGTGAGCTAGCGGGGGTTAGAGAGACCCAGTACTTC. Protein product: CASSELAGVRETQYF. The J gene is TRBJ2-5, the V gene TRBV2; 10 nucleotides agree with TRBD2. The CDR3 totals 15 residues. The germline CDR1 and CDR2 sequences are SNHLY and FYNNEI. After removal of 3 bases from V and 4 bases from J, the junction contained 5 bases not matched to a gene.

This clonotype was found many times. This rearrangement joins TRBV7-9 to TRBJ2-2, with D hard to call. V was pared by 3 bases and J by 4 bases, with 12 bases between. This CDR3 has 15 residues. Germline V CDR1 and CDR2: SEHNR, FQNEAQ (reference sequence). CDR3 region: CASSFTPTFTGELFF. In nucleotides, the CDR3 is TGTGCCAGCAGCTTTACGCCGACTTTCACCGGGGAGCTGTTTTTT.

This clonotype was seen only a few times. At one boundary the junction diverges from the germline segment, which might be a read error. This sequence joins TRBV5-5 and TRBJ2-1; tentatively, D is TRBD2 (7 bases). Germline loops: CDR1 SGHKS, CDR2 YYEKEE (reference sequence). The CDR3 consists of 16 residues. This chain's CDR3 is CASSLGRRGRYNEQFF. The CDR3 nucleotides are TGTGCCAGCAGTTTGGGACGGCGGGGGCGGTACAATGAGCAGTTCTTC.

Judged by abundance, this clonotype is medium-sized (0.01 to 0.1%). The chain has TRBV7-2 and TRBJ2-1; a weak D match, TRBD2 (6 bases). Trimming took off 3 bases at V and 6 bases at J, with 9 bases between the two ends. The CDR3 has 13 amino acids. Germline V gene lookup returns CDR1 SGHTA and CDR2 FQGNSA. The CDR3 reads CASSFYGGNEQFF. The CDR3 DNA reads as TGTGCCAGCAGCTTTTACGGGGGCAATGAGCAGTTCTTC. The entire variable domain, with the rest obtained from reference TRBV7-2 and TRBJ2-1, is as follows: GAGVSQSPSNKVTEKGKDVELRCDPISGHTALYWYRQSLGQGLEFLIYFQGNSAPDKSGLPSDRFSAERTGGSVSTLTIQRTQQEDSAVYLCASSFYGGNEQFFGPGTRLTVL.

The sample holds many counts of this clonotype. V is TRBV7-9 and J is TRBJ2-3; D is possibly TRBD1 or TRBD2 (5 bases each). Trimming took 3 bases from V and 4 from J, leaving 14 bases between them. CDR3 length: 15 amino acids. CDR1 is SEHNR and CDR2 is FQNEAQ in the germline V gene (reference sequence). The DNA for the CDR3 is TGTGCCAGCAGCTTCTTCCGGGACCGTGCAGATACGCAGTATTTT. The encoded protein is CASSFFRDRADTQYF.

In regard to this clonotype: Likely a read error: the CDR3 ends without its conserved phenylalanine or tryptophan. J is TRBJ1-1 and V is TRBV6-6; D gene ambiguous. Germline V gene data show CDR1 as MNHNY and CDR2 as SVGAGI (reference sequence). The CDR3 is 13 amino acids. Between the trimmed V and J ends, which lost 0 bases and 6 bases, there was a span of 8 bases. The CDR3 protein is CASSYSGSPEAFS. The CDR3, as DNA: TGTGCCAGCAGTTACTCGGGGAGCCCTGAAGCTTTCTCT.

This clonotype was observed a few times. This chain joins TRBV6-6 and TRBJ2-3, with 12 bases lining up with TRBD2. This CDR3 is built from 14 residues. CDR1 is MNHNY and CDR2 is SVGAGI in the germline V gene (reference sequence). V lost 7 bases to trimming and J lost 4 bases; unmatched junction nucleotides: 3. CDR3 loop: CASTSSGGADTQYF. The CDR3 DNA reads as TGTGCCAGCACCTCTAGCGGGGGGGCAGATACGCAGTATTTT.

This clonotype was seen once. This chain links TRBV7-2 with TRBJ1-5; D not certain. The V end lost 3 bases, the J end lost 1 base, and 16 bases lay between the germline ends. CDR1 SGHTA and CDR2 FQGNSA come from the germline V gene. The length of the CDR3 is 17 residues. The CDR3 region has the DNA TGTGCCAGCAGCTTGCGAAAACGGGTTGAGAGCAATCAGCCCCAGCATTTT. The encoded protein is CASSLRKRVESNQPQHF.

Concerning this clonotype itself: The junction departs from germline at one end; a sequencing error may be responsible. The chain uses TRBV5-1 and TRBJ2-1; 10 bases fit TRBD2. Germline V gives CDR1 SGHRS, CDR2 YFSETQ. The CDR3 loop spans 15 amino acids. The CDR3 loop reads CAGSLRTSGDSEQFF. The CDR3 DNA is TGCGCCGGCAGCCTGAGGACTAGCGGTGACAGTGAGCAGTTCTTC.

There are many counts of this clonotype. The chain combines TRBV18 with TRBJ1-1, with a tentative D call TRBD1 (5 bases). Trimming stripped 3 bases from V and 1 base from J, with 12 bases between. CDR3 size: 15 residues. Germline CDR1 is KGHSH and CDR2 is LQKENI. CDR3 in DNA: TGTGCCAGCTCACCTAGGGGAAACTCGAACACTGAAGCTTTCTTT. It codes for CASSPRGNSNTEAFF.

For this clonotype: One end of the junction fails to match germline, which may point to a read error. The chain carries TRBV14 and TRBJ2-2, with a tentative D call TRBD1 (5 bases). Germline lookup yields CDR1 SGHDN and CDR2 FVKESK. CDR3 length: 17 residues. The CDR3 DNA follows: TGTGCCAGCAGCGATAGACCAGGGAAACCGAACACCCGGGAGCTGTTTTTT. Translation gives CASSDRPGKPNTRELFF.

This clonotype was found many times. This chain uses TRBV27 with TRBJ2-6; D is ambiguous. The CDR3 totals 17 residues. Germline CDR1 and CDR2: MNHEY and SMNVEV (reference sequence). V gave up 5 bases and J gave up 0 bases, with 14 bases separating them. This chain's CDR3 is CASSSTRRTSGANVLTF. In DNA form, the CDR3 reads TGTGCCAGCAGTAGTACCCGAAGAACCTCTGGGGCCAACGTCCTGACTTTC.

This clonotype occurred many times. V and J are TRBV2 and TRBJ2-3, with a weak D call TRBD2 (6 bases). This CDR3 is 14 amino acids long. V lost 4 bases and J lost 4, with 12 bases in between. CDR1 and CDR2 from the germline V gene are SNHLY and FYNNEI. This CDR3 is CASSARRDADTQYF. The CDR3 DNA sequence: TGTGCCAGCAGTGCTAGGCGGGACGCAGATACGCAGTATTTT.

About this clonotype itself: This may be a read error, as it is one base from a much larger clone. This chain joins TRBV9 and TRBJ1-1, with a possible D match to TRBD1 (6 bases). This CDR3 region has 14 residues. Germline CDR1 and CDR2: SGDLS and YYNGEE. The CDR3 nucleotides read TGTGCCAGCAGCGGCCGGGACATGGACACTAAAGCTTTCTTT. It codes for CASSGRDMDTKAFF.

This clonotype came up many times. J is TRBJ2-5 and V is TRBV29-1, with D perhaps assigned TRBD1 or TRBD2 (6 bases each). In germline, CDR1 is SQVTM, CDR2 ANQGSEA. Trimming left V 7 bases short and J 6 bases short, with 12 bases between. This CDR3 has 11 amino acids. The DNA of the CDR3 is TGCAGCGGCGGGACAATCCAGACCCAGTACTTC. It is translated as CSGGTIQTQYF. The full variable domain, rest sourced from reference TRBV29-1 and TRBJ2-5, is SAVISQKPSRDICQRGTSLTIQCQVDSQVTMMFWYRQQPGQSLTLIATANQGSEATYESGFVIDKFPISRPNLTFSTLTVSNMSPEDSSIYLCSGGTIQTQYFGPGTRLLVL.

CDR3 sequence reads: CASSGGPSTDTQYF. As DNA, the CDR3 is TGTGCCAGTAGCGGGGGGCCCAGCACAGATACGCAGTATTTT. The chain links TRBV6-5 to TRBJ2-3, with 10 bases lining up with TRBD2. Germline V gives CDR1 MNHEY, CDR2 SVGAGI. The trim removed 9 bases at V and 0 bases at J, leaving 3 bases unmatched. CDR3 length equals 14 residues.

This clonotype was found once. Here the CDR3 omits its conserved ending phenylalanine or tryptophan, so a read error is the likely source. The V and J genes are TRBV6-2 or TRBV6-3 and TRBJ2-3; D is undetermined. The CDR3 length is 15 residues. Germline V CDR1 and CDR2: MNHEY, SVGEGT. Trimming took 7 bases from V and 5 from J, leaving 19 bases between them. CDR3 in amino acids: CASKTRTSILDTQYI. The CDR3 coding sequence is TGTGCCAGCAAAACCCGGACCAGTATTTTAGATACGCAGTATATT.

This clonotype has more than one count but fewer than ten. This may be a read error: a much more frequent sequence differs by one nucleotide. The rearrangement joins TRBV5-1 to TRBJ1-1; perhaps TRBD1 as D (6 bases). The CDR3 loop spans 11 amino acids. Germline CDR1 SGHRS, CDR2 YFSETQ. V was shortened by 7 bases and J by 4 bases, with 8 bases between the two germline ends. The CDR3 coding sequence is TGCGCCAGCGGAGGGGGCACTGAAGCTTTCTTT. Protein product: CASGGGTEAFF.

This clonotype was seen a few times. A read error may be the cause here, since a much bigger clone is one base away. The rearrangement uses TRBV19 and TRBJ1-1; D is unclear. The CDR3 sequence is 13 residues long. Germline assignment: CDR1 LNHDA and CDR2 SQIVND (reference sequence). CDR3 coding DNA: TGTGCCAGTAGTATGGGCGCCAACACTGTAGCTTTCTTT. The encoded protein is CASSMGANTVAFF.

On this clonotype itself: Given a much more abundant clone one base away, this may be a read error. The CDR3: CASRTGQGAGELFF. The CDR3 DNA follows: TGCGCCAGCAGGACGGGACAGGGGGCCGGGGAGCTGTTTTTT. The chain joins TRBV5-1 to TRBJ2-2, with 11 nucleotides matching TRBD1. V dropped 5 bases and J dropped 6; count of bases not matched to a gene: 3. This CDR3 is built from 14 residues. The V gene's germline CDR1 is SGHRS and CDR2 YFSETQ.

Points on this clonotype: An end of the junction does not agree with germline; a read error may underlie this. This sequence joins TRBV6-5 and TRBJ2-1, with 7 bases that match TRBD2. The CDR3 is 16 amino acids. The germline V gene has CDR1 MNHEY and CDR2 SVGAGI. The CDR3 nucleotides read TGTGCCAGCAGTAATTCGAGGACTAGGTCCTACAATGAGCTGTTCTTC. Residues: CASSNSRTRSYNELFF.

The chain recombines TRBV2 with TRBJ2-5; D is unresolved. The CDR3 contains 16 residues. Trimming took 2 bases from V and 7 from J, leaving 20 bases between them. Germline CDR1 SNHLY, CDR2 FYNNEI. The CDR3: CASSEKRTAVWGTQYF. In DNA, the CDR3 is TGTGCCAGCAGTGAAAAAAGGACCGCCGTATGGGGGACCCAGTACTTC.